This TCR beta chain was retrieved from a study of T-cell memory formation after mild COVID-19 (TCRdb year 2021). For the wider study: Most TCR sequence clusters were specific to one of the two donors. In a couple of donors, T-cell clones that expanded and contracted after mild COVID-19 were tracked by sequencing TCRalpha and TCRbeta repertoires over time. Two young, previously healthy adult volunteers, one female and one male, were included in the cohort.

A note on this clonotype: Its antigen is not yet known. Within one base of it there is no much larger clone, and no base qualities were kept.

The research as a whole found: Contracting CD4+ clones were located mainly in the CM and EM memory subsets, whereas CD8+ clones were found to be enriched in EMRA. Some responding clones were detected in pre-infection memory, suggesting pre-existing cross-reactive memory T cells joined the SARS-CoV-2 response. The study covered only two mild cases, and larger cohorts including severe cases with pre-infection samples were considered necessary. SARS-CoV-2 specificity of the second-wave clones peaking on day 37 was not confirmed. Clones contracting from day 15 to 85 had balanced CD4/CD8 phenotypes, while a second wave expanding from day 15 to 37 was biased towards CD4+.

The sequencing machine was an Illumina NovaSeq 6000. TCRalpha and TCRbeta cDNA libraries were built by 5'RACE with constant-segment primers, adding sample barcodes and unique molecular identifiers. Trizol reagent was used to extract RNA from every sample. Libraries were amplified in two PCR steps, with a second sample barcode and Illumina TruSeq adapters added in the second step. The libraries were sequenced on an Illumina NovaSeq using 2 x 150 bp paired-end reads. In the authors' own workflow: Reads were demultiplexed and collapsed into UMI-guided consensus sequences with migec v1.2.7. With mixcr v2.1.11, UMI consensuses were aligned to TRA and TRB V and J templates and assembled into clonotypes. A clonotype was counted as expanded or contracted only if both edgeR and NoisET called the change significant, with noise models trained on biological replicates. For edgeR calls, the cutoffs were a false discovery rate-adjusted p below 0.01 and a log2 fold-change threshold of 1. As an exploratory analysis of dynamics, max-normalized trajectories of the 1000 most abundant clonotypes were examined by PCA with hierarchical clustering. Separately sequenced CD4+ and CD8+ repertoires were used to assign a CD4 or CD8 phenotype to each responding clone. Starting from the raw public reads, TCRdb applied fastp trimming at Q25, assembled clones with MiXCR and retained in-frame beta chains. Rows are combined by CDR3 protein, so each entry shows the most common genes and DNA. TCRdb, not the original authors, processed these V and J calls. The sample table lists about 120,000 distinct CDR3 sequences, 20% to 25% of them with a count of one. The ten top clones hold about 38% of the sample.

PBMCs were isolated by Ficoll-Paque density gradient centrifugation. This receptor was obtained from a man between 18 and 29 years old who had mild COVID-19 (a few samples of this study predate the infection). The sample titles of this study are shuffled in the database, so cell type and time point are left out; the donor was told from shared clones. What was sequenced was PBMCs or a T cell subset sorted from them (not recorded which).

In nucleotide form, the sequence is TGTGCCAGCAGTGAGACGAGGTCCCGGAATTCACCCCTCCACTTT. This codes for CASSETRSRNSPLHF. The chain joins TRBV2 to TRBJ1-6, with the D gene not confidently named. The germline V gene yields SNHLY for CDR1 and FYNNEI for CDR2. Counted from cysteine to phenylalanine, this CDR3 has 15 amino acids. The read is trimmed to its CDR3 DNA, 45 bases read in frame from base 1. Between the V and J ends, shortened by 3 bases and 7 bases respectively, the junction contains 13 bases.